This T cell receptor (beta chain) was recovered during a study of T cell responses to AZD1222 COVID-19 vaccine. The table came from immunoSEQ multiplex PCR; TCRdb's copy has only in-frame clones and leaves some out. Found here are about 130,000 clones, about nine tenths of them singletons; the top ten hold 0.9% to 1.3%. The CDR3 sequence is 15 residues long. CDR1 is MNHEY and CDR2 is SMNVEV in the germline V gene (reference sequence). J was trimmed by 2 bases and V by 2 bases; bases with no gene match: 5. Analysis merged second doses at about 4 or about 12 weeks. The specimen comprised peripheral blood, sampled 28 days after the second AZD1222 dose. This rearrangement joins TRBV27 to TRBJ2-7; TRBD2 matches at 8 bases. The TCR sequence derives from an adult who received the AZD1222 COVID-19 vaccine. CDR3 DNA: TGTGCCAGCAGTTTAGTGCGGGAGGCTCCCTACGAGCAGTACTTC. Amino acids: CASSLVREAPYEQYF.